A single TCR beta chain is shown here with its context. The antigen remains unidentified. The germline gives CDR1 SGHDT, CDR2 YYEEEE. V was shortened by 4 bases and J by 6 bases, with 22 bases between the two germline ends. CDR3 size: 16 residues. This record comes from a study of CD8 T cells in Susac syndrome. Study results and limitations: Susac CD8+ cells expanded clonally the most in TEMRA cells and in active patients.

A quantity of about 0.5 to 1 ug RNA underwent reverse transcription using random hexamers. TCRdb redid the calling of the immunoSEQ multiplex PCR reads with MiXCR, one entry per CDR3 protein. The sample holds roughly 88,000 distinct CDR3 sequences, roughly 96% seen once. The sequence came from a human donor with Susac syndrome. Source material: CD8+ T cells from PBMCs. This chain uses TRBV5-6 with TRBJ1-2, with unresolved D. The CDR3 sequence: CASSQRPWAAVDGYTF. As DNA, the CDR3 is TGTGCCAGCAGCCAAAGACCTTGGGCAGCTGTAGATGGCTACACCTTC.